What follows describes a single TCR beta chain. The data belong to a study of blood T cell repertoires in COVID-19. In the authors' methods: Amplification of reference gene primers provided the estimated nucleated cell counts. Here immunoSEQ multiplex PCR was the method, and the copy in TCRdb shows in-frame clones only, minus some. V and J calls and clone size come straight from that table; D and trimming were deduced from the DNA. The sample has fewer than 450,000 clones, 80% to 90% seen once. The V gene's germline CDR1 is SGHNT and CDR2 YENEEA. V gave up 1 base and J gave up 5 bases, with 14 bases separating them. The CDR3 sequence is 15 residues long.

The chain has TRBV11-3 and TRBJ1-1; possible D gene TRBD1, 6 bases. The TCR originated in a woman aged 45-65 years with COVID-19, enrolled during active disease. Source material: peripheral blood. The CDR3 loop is CASSLVTGSRTEAFF. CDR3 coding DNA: TGTGCCAGCAGCTTAGTCACAGGGAGCAGAACTGAAGCTTTCTTT.